This TCR beta chain originates from a study of blood T cell repertoires in COVID-19. Across the study: Donors in the United States, Italy and Spain gave samples during acute or convalescent COVID-19. Sample material is recorded as cDNA or gDNA derived from T cells, B-cell-depleted T cells, or PBMCs.

Participant age was roughly 18 to 95 years, and participants resided in 24 US areas. Trimming removed 3 bases from V and 8 bases from J, with 16 bases in between. The germline V gene encodes CDR1 SQVTM and CDR2 ANQGSEA. The CDR3 has 13 amino acids. Original data processing: Amplification of reference gene primers provided the estimated nucleated cell counts. Assay: immunoSEQ multiplex PCR; the TCRdb copy retains only in-frame clones and omits some. The V and J calls and clone size are taken from that table; D and trimming were inferred from the DNA. Among some 250,000 clones, about nine tenths were seen once, and the ten largest hold 1.2%.

Sequencing used PBMCs or T cells enriched from blood (not recorded which). The TCR originated in a human donor in a cohort exposed to, infected with or recovered from COVID-19 (not recorded which). The donor label of this sample is uncertain. V is TRBV29-1 and J is TRBJ1-2, with D tentatively TRBD1 (6 bases). Here the CDR3 DNA reads TGCAGCGTTGAGGGGCTTACAGGGAAAGGCTACACCTTC. Amino acid sequence: CSVEGLTGKGYTF. Full variable domain (outside the CDR3, taken from reference TRBV29-1 and TRBJ1-2): SAVISQKPSRDICQRGTSLTIQCQVDSQVTMMFWYRQQPGQSLTLIATANQGSEATYESGFVIDKFPISRPNLTFSTLTVSNMSPEDSSIYLCSVEGLTGKGYTFGSGTRLTVV.